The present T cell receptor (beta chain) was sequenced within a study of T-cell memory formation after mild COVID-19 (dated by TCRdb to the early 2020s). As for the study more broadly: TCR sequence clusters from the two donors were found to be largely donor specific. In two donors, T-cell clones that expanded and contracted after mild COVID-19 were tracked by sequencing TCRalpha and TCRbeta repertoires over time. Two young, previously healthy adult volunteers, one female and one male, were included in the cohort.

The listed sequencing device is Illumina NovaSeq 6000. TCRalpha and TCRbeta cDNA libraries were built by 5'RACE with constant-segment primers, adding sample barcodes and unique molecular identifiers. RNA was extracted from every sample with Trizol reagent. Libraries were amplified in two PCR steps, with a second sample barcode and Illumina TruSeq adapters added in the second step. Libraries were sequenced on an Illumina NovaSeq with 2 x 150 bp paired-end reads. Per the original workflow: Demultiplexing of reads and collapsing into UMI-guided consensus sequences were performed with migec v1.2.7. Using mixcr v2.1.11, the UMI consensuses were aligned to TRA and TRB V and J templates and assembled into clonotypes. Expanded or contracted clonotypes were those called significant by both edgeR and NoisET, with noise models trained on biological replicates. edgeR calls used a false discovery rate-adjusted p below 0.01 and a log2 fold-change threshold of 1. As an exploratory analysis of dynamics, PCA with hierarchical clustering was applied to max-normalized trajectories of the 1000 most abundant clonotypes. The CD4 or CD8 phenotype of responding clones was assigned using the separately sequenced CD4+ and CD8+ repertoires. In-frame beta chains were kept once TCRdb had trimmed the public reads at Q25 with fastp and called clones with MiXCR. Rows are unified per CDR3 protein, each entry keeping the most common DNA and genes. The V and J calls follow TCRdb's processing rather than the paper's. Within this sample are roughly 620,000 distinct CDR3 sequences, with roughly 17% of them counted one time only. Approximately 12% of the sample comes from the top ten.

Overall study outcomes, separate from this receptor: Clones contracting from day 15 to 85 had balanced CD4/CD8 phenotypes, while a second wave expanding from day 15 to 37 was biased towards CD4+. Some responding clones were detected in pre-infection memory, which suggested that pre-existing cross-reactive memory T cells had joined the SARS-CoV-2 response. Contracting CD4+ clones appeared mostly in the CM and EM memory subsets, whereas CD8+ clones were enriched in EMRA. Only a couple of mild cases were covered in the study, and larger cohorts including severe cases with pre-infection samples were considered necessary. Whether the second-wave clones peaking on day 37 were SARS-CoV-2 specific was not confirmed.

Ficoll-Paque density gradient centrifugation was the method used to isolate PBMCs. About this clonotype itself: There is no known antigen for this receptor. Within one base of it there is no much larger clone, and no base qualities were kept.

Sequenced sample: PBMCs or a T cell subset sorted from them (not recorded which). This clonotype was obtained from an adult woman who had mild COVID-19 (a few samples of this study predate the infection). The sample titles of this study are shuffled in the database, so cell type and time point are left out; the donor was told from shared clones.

At the DNA level, the sequence is TGTGCCAGCAGCTTACTAGCGGGAGCTAGTGAGACCCAGTACTTC. It translates to CASSLLAGASETQYF. The rearrangement joined TRBV5-6 to TRBJ2-5, with TRBD2 matching 11 junction bases. V is trimmed back by 2 bases and J by 5 bases, and the junction contains 5 bases that no gene match accounts for. CDR3 length: 15 amino acids, cysteine to phenylalanine. Just CDR3 DNA is preserved here, 45 bases in frame from base 1. Per the germline V gene, SGHDT is the CDR1 and YYEEEE is the CDR2.